The entry below describes one T cell receptor (beta chain). The sample belongs to a study of PD-1 blockade in classical Hodgkin lymphoma. In the study overall: Patients had nivolumab dosed at 3 mg/kg, delivered intravenously every 2 weeks.

Sample time point: cycle 4 day 1 (C4D1), after 5 to 7 weeks of nivolumab. Brentuximab vedotin exposure varied among the patients, all of whom had relapsed after autologous stem cell transplantation. V shed 2 bases and J shed 8 bases, with 4 bases lying between them. Germline V gene sequence: CDR1 MNHNY, CDR2 SVGAGI (reference sequence). This CDR3 is built from 11 residues. TCRdb's copy holds only in-frame clones and misses some; the assay was immunoSEQ multiplex PCR. Here the sample spans under 60,000 clones, around nine tenths being singletons. Sequenced material: peripheral blood mononuclear cells (PBMCs), taken before the fourth cycle of nivolumab. This receptor was identified in a human donor with classical Hodgkin lymphoma. J is TRBJ2-1 and V is TRBV6-6, with D uncertain. The CDR3 loop is CASSYVDEQFF. In DNA form, the CDR3 reads TGTGCCAGCAGTTACGTGGATGAGCAGTTCTTC.